The 18 T cell receptor beta chains reported below all come from one sample, sequenced in a study of early T cells in non-severe SARS-CoV-2 infection. TCRdb re-analysed the 5' RACE reads in MiXCR, keeping a single row per CDR3 protein. Among under 85,000 distinct CDR3 sequences, roughly 13% were seen once, and the ten largest hold 1.1%. Material for sequencing was whole blood. Receptors originate from an adult who was a healthcare worker with PCR-confirmed SARS-CoV-2 infection or an uninfected control (not recorded which).

This clonotype was recorded many times. The CDR3, as DNA: TGCAGTGGGGCGAGGGGCGATTCACCCCTCCACTTT. Its protein product is CSGARGDSPLHF. V is TRBV20-1 and J is TRBJ1-6; possible D gene TRBD1, 5 bases. Germline CDR1 and CDR2: DFQATT and SNEGSKA (reference sequence). V gave up 7 bases and J gave up 8 bases, with 12 bases separating them. This CDR3 contains 12 residues.

This clonotype has more than one count but fewer than ten. The chain joins TRBV20-1 to TRBJ2-1; TRBD1 is a possible D gene (6 bases). Germline V lookup: CDR1 DFQATT, CDR2 SNEGSKA (reference sequence). CDR3 size: 13 residues. Trimming took off 2 bases at V and 2 bases at J, with 7 bases between the two ends. In DNA, the CDR3 is TGCAGTGCTAGAACAGGGACCTACAATGAGCAGTTCTTC. It specifies CSARTGTYNEQFF.

This clonotype turned up a few times. The rearrangement joins TRBV19 to TRBJ1-1, with D unresolved. This CDR3 comprises 12 residues. V lost 10 bases, J lost 1 base, and 10 bases lay in between. Germline lookup yields CDR1 LNHDA and CDR2 SQIVND (reference sequence). The CDR3 coding sequence is TGTGCCACCCGTTTTGGGAACACTGAAGCTTTCTTT. This translates into CATRFGNTEAFF. Looking up the rest from reference TRBV19 and TRBJ1-1 gives the full variable domain: DGGITQSPKYLFRKEGQNVTLSCEQNLNHDAMYWYRQDPGQGLRLIYYSQIVNDFQKGDIAEGYSVSREKKESFPLTVTSAQKNPTAFYLCATRFGNTEAFFGQGTRLTVV.

This clonotype has at least ten counts. The rearrangement links TRBV20-1 to TRBJ1-1; no clear D. Germline CDR1 DFQATT, CDR2 SNEGSKA (reference sequence). The V gene lost 0 bases and the J gene lost 0 bases, with 8 bases spanning the gap. The CDR3 loop spans 14 amino acids. The CDR3 sequence: CSARDPPLNTEAFF. The DNA for the CDR3 is TGCAGTGCTAGAGATCCTCCCTTGAACACTGAAGCTTTCTTT.

The gene calls are TRBV5-1 and TRBJ1-1; D call uncertain. This CDR3 is built from 13 residues. Deletions cut 7 bases from V and 3 bases from J, with 13 bases between. Looked up from germline, CDR1 is SGHRS and CDR2 is YFSETQ. CDR3 protein: CASCDGVDTEAFF. The DNA of the CDR3 is TGCGCCAGCTGCGATGGGGTCGACACTGAAGCTTTCTTT. The full variable domain, in which reference TRBV5-1 and TRBJ1-1 provide the parts outside the CDR3, is KAGVTQTPRYLIKTRGQQVTLSCSPISGHRSVSWYQQTPGQGLQFLFEYFSETQRNKGNFPGRFSGRQFSNSRSEMNVSTLELGDSALYLCASCDGVDTEAFFGQGTRLTVV.

This clonotype was recorded at least ten times. This chain joins TRBV20-1 and TRBJ1-3, with 7 nucleotides matching TRBD1. The ends lost 4 bases at V and 4 bases at J; junction bases unmatched: 10. Germline V gene data show CDR1 as DFQATT and CDR2 as SNEGSKA (reference sequence). This CDR3 has 15 residues. CDR3 nucleotide sequence: TGCAGTGCTAAGTCAACAGGGGTAGGAGGAAACACCATATATTTT. Its translation is CSAKSTGVGGNTIYF.

This clonotype was seen a handful of times. V and J are TRBV27 and TRBJ2-2; the D gene could be TRBD1 or TRBD2 (5 bases each). Germline assignment: CDR1 MNHEY and CDR2 SMNVEV (reference sequence). This CDR3 has 13 amino acids. V lost 6 bases, J lost 5 bases, and 10 bases lay in between. The CDR3 region is CASSQGRTGELFF. The CDR3 DNA sequence: TGTGCCAGCAGCCAGGGACGAACCGGGGAGCTGTTTTTT.

The sample holds a few counts of this clonotype. This chain connects TRBV18 to TRBJ2-2, with D perhaps matching TRBD1 (5 bases). V was shortened by 2 bases and J by 2 bases, with 9 bases between the two germline ends. The CDR3 contains 15 residues. Germline V CDR1 and CDR2: KGHSH, LQKENI. The CDR3 sequence: CASSPDSINTGELFF. CDR3 bases: TGTGCCAGCTCACCAGACAGCATAAACACCGGGGAGCTGTTTTTT.

The sample holds a few counts of this clonotype. The chain recombines TRBV12-3 or TRBV12-4 with TRBJ2-1; D is tentatively TRBD1 or TRBD2 (5 bases each). This CDR3 region has 15 residues. The V end lost 6 bases, the J end lost 5 bases, and 17 bases lay between the germline ends. The chain's CDR3 is CASRPFRGNHNEQFF. CDR3 DNA sequence: TGTGCCAGCAGACCGTTTCGGGGCAATCACAATGAGCAGTTCTTC.

Written as DNA, the CDR3 is TGTGCCAGCTCACCAACTGGACTAGCGGGAACTTCCGAGCAGTACTTC. Translated: CASSPTGLAGTSEQYF. J is TRBJ2-7 and V is TRBV18, with 12 bases aligning to TRBD2. The V and J ends lost 2 bases and 6 bases, in that order; junction bases with no gene match: 8. The CDR3 contains 16 residues. Germline CDR1 is KGHSH and CDR2 is LQKENI.

The V and J genes are TRBV14 and TRBJ1-1; D is undetermined. Trimming removed 1 base at V and 7 bases at J, with 10 bases between. Germline CDR1 reads SGHDN; CDR2 reads FVKESK. CDR3 length: 13 residues. The CDR3 loop is CASSQARTDEAFF. CDR3 bases: TGTGCCAGCAGCCAAGCTCGGACGGATGAAGCTTTCTTT.

This clonotype has just a few counts. The rearrangement links TRBV30 to TRBJ1-2; possible D gene TRBD1, 6 bases. The V gene lost 6 bases and the J gene lost 2 bases, with 10 bases spanning the gap. The germline V gene encodes CDR1 GTSNPN and CDR2 SVGIG (reference sequence). The CDR3 is made up of 12 amino acids. This CDR3 reads CACPTGNYGYTF. CDR3 bases: TGTGCCTGCCCGACAGGCAACTATGGCTACACCTTC.

The CDR3 region is CASRYRDRNTDTQYF. The DNA for the CDR3 is TGTGCCAGCAGGTACCGGGACAGGAACACAGATACGCAGTATTTT. The chain joins TRBV28 to TRBJ2-3, with 8 nucleotides matching TRBD1. CDR3 size: 15 residues. Per the germline V gene, CDR1 is MDHEN and CDR2 is SYDVKM. The J segment lost 2 bases and the V segment lost 6 bases, leaving 7 bases of the junction unmatched.

The V call is TRBV28, the J call TRBJ2-7, with 7 bases fitting TRBD2. The junction had 8 bases not matched to a gene; V was cut back by 6 bases and J by 6 bases. The CDR3 is 13 amino acids. Germline lookup yields CDR1 MDHEN and CDR2 SYDVKM. In DNA form, the CDR3 reads TGTGCCAGCAGGTATCGGGAGGTAGGCGAGCAGTACTTC. Amino acid sequence: CASRYREVGEQYF.

This clonotype has only a few counts. The V call is TRBV12-3 or TRBV12-4, the J call TRBJ2-1, with D unclear. Trimming removed 5 bases at V and 4 bases at J, with 15 bases between. This CDR3 has 15 residues. The CDR3 spells CASSLPGHRYNEQFF. For the CDR3, the DNA is TGTGCCAGCAGTCTCCCAGGCCATCGTTACAATGAGCAGTTCTTC.

This clonotype was detected many times. J is TRBJ2-7 and V is TRBV27; D is uncertain. This CDR3 spans 16 amino acids. From germline, CDR1 is MNHEY and CDR2 SMNVEV (reference sequence). V lost 0 bases and J 5 bases, leaving 17 bases between the germline ends. CDR3 coding DNA: TGTGCCAGCAGTTTATCTATTCACAGAGTGATGGACGAGCAGTACTTC. Amino acid sequence: CASSLSIHRVMDEQYF.

This clonotype was counted a few times. The chain couples TRBV20-1 to TRBJ2-7, with D maybe TRBD2 (5 bases). V lost 4 bases, J lost 9 bases, and 16 bases lay in between. CDR1 is DFQATT and CDR2 is SNEGSKA in the germline V gene (reference sequence). The CDR3 is made up of 12 amino acids. The CDR3 region is CSATDPTGVQYF. Here the CDR3 DNA reads TGCAGTGCTACGGACCCGACCGGGGTGCAGTACTTC.

For the CDR3, the DNA is TGCGCCAGCAGCTCGCGAGGGGGCGCGAACGGTGGGAATGAGCAGTTCTTC. This translates into CASSSRGGANGGNEQFF. This rearrangement joins TRBV5-1 to TRBJ2-1; 7 bases map to TRBD1. Germline CDR1 reads SGHRS; CDR2 reads YFSETQ. Germline trimming cut 3 bases from V and 7 bases from J; bases unmatched to any gene: 16. The CDR3 has 17 residues.